These 10 T cell receptor beta chains share one sample of origin, sequenced in a study of T cell repertoires in cytomegalovirus infection. One entry per CDR3 protein, called by TCRdb with MiXCR from the reads. The sample has 570,000 or so distinct CDR3 sequences, around two fifths seen once; the top ten hold roughly 50%. No antigen has been identified for these receptors. The sequencing used cultured PBMCs, collected from culture after CMV antigen stimulation. The receptors were gathered from a human donor in good health (CMV status not recorded). Some clones in this sample may be carry-over from other donors' samples.

This chain connects TRBV5-5 to TRBJ2-2; D unclear. The CDR3 extends over 15 amino acids. Germline-derived CDR1 and CDR2 are SGHKS and YYEKEE (reference sequence). The germline V and J ends were trimmed by 5 bases and 3 bases, with 14 bases remaining between them. The CDR3 here is CASRAGAVYTGELFF. CDR3 DNA sequence: TGTGCCAGCAGGGCAGGAGCTGTCTACACCGGGGAGCTGTTTTTT.

V is TRBV23-1 and J is TRBJ2-1; 12 bases agree with TRBD2. TRBV23-1 is filed as an ORF, its function uncertain. The CDR3 has 16 amino acids. V was clipped by 3 bases and J by 8 bases; unmatched bases: 8. The CDR3 loop is CASSQSSGRVRDEQFF. The CDR3 bases are TGCGCCAGCAGTCAGTCTAGCGGGAGGGTTCGTGATGAGCAGTTCTTC.

The sample holds a few counts of this clonotype. J is TRBJ2-1 and V is TRBV19; TRBD2 matches 7 bases. V lost 5 bases and J lost 15; bases outside the gene matches: 16. The CDR3 loop spans 14 amino acids. Germline V CDR1 and CDR2: LNHDA, SQIVND (reference sequence). The DNA of the CDR3 is TGTGCCAGTAGTTCCTGGGACTATCCTAACCGTCGGTTCTTC. Translated: CASSSWDYPNRRFF.

This clonotype has at least ten counts. J is TRBJ2-7 and V is TRBV7-9; 9 bases line up with TRBD2. The CDR3 has 15 amino acids. Germline CDR1 is SEHNR and CDR2 is FQNEAQ (reference sequence). Trimming cost V 3 bases and J 0 bases; bases outside gene matches: 3. The chain's CDR3 is CASSLGSGSSYEQYF. The CDR3 DNA sequence: TGTGCCAGCAGCTTGGGTAGCGGGAGCTCCTACGAGCAGTACTTC.

V usage is TRBV7-2 and J usage is TRBJ1-5; possible D gene TRBD1, 5 bases. The CDR3 is 14 residues long. The V end lost 5 bases, the J end lost 5 bases, and 13 bases lay between the germline ends. CDR1 SGHTA and CDR2 FQGNSA come from the germline V gene. The CDR3 protein is CASSPEGRYQPQHF. The CDR3 DNA sequence: TGTGCCAGCAGCCCGGAGGGGCGATATCAGCCCCAGCATTTT. Drawing the rest from reference TRBV7-2 and TRBJ1-5, the complete variable domain is GAGVSQSPSNKVTEKGKDVELRCDPISGHTALYWYRQSLGQGLEFLIYFQGNSAPDKSGLPSDRFSAERTGGSVSTLTIQRTQQEDSAVYLCASSPEGRYQPQHFGDGTRLSIL.

This clonotype came up a few times. The gene calls are TRBV7-2 and TRBJ2-6; the D is unclear. CDR3 size: 14 residues. V gave up 7 bases and J gave up 2 bases, with 9 bases separating them. Germline V gene sequence: CDR1 SGHTA, CDR2 FQGNSA. This CDR3 reads CASKTPPGANVLTF. CDR3 bases: TGTGCCAGCAAAACCCCCCCTGGGGCCAACGTCCTGACTTTC.

This sequence joins TRBV12-3 or TRBV12-4 and TRBJ2-7, with 12 positions matching TRBD2. This CDR3 is 14 amino acids long. V lost 5 bases and J lost 6; bases outside the gene matches: 5. The CDR3, as DNA: TGTGCCAGCAGTAGACTAGCGGGAGTGTTCGAGCAGTACTTC. It yields the protein CASSRLAGVFEQYF.

This clonotype was counted only a few times. One end of the junction fails to match germline, which may point to a read error. The V and J genes are TRBV7-2 and TRBJ2-3, with TRBD2 identical over 11 bases. Germline lookup yields CDR1 SGHTA and CDR2 FQGNSA. This CDR3 region has 16 residues. CDR3 residues: CASSLAGGPNTDTQYF. The CDR3 DNA is TGTGCCAGCAGCCTAGCGGGAGGCCCTAACACAGATACGCAGTATTTT.

The rearrangement joins TRBV7-2 to TRBJ1-1; D unclear. The CDR3 runs 15 residues. The germline CDR1 and CDR2 sequences are SGHTA and FQGNSA. Trimming cost V 2 bases and J 1 base, with 11 bases left between them. The CDR3 sequence: CASSLFLDKNTEAFF. DNA of the CDR3: TGTGCCAGCAGCTTATTTCTCGACAAGAACACTGAAGCTTTCTTT.

In this sample, this clonotype turned up a few times. The chain is built from TRBV24-1 and TRBJ2-3, with TRBD1 identical over 8 bases. This CDR3 contains 15 residues. Germline CDR1 is KGHDR and CDR2 is SFDVKD. V lost 3 bases, J lost 8 bases, and 9 bases stayed unmatched. This chain's CDR3 is CATSDHTQGVLTQYF. The CDR3, as DNA: TGTGCCACCAGTGATCATACACAGGGGGTACTTACGCAGTATTTT.